Listed here are 8 T cell receptor beta chains from one sample, sequenced in a study of T cells in women clearing cervical HPV infection. Produced via immunoSEQ multiplex PCR; TCRdb's table is partial and in-frame only. Its clone listing holds 36,000 or so clones. Material for sequencing was blood buffy coat. The receptors come from a woman between 18 and 75 years old with a cervical HPV16 infection that either progressed to CIN3+ or cleared (not recorded which).

To note about this clone: The observed sequence ends 3 residues before the CDR3 terminus, with the missing tail filled in from the germline J gene. The chain links TRBV20-1 to TRBJ2-2, with 9 positions matching TRBD1. Losses at the gene ends were 6 bases for V and 0 bases for J; bases not matched to a gene: 2. CDR1 DFQATT and CDR2 SNEGSKA come from the germline V gene (reference sequence). The length of the CDR3 is 14 residues. The CDR3 loop reads CSARQGANTGELFF. The covered CDR3 bases are TGCAGTGCAAGACAGGGGGCGAACACCGGGGAG.

A note on this clone: The read ends 3 residues early relative to the CDR3; the germline J gene fills the gap. The rearrangement joins TRBV29-1 to TRBJ2-7; a weak D match, TRBD1 (6 bases). The germline V gene encodes CDR1 SQVTM and CDR2 ANQGSEA. Trimming shortened V by 2 bases and J by 3 bases, and 11 bases separated the two germline ends. The CDR3 length is 13 residues. The CDR3 DNA, read in part, is TGCAGCGTTGAAACGGACAGCCACTACGAG. It is translated as CSVETDSHYE. The whole CDR3 sequence is CSVETDSHYEQYF.

On this clone: The observed sequence ends 3 residues before the CDR3 terminus, with the missing tail filled in from the germline J gene. This chain connects TRBV20-1 to TRBJ2-1; D gene uncertain. The germline gives CDR1 DFQATT, CDR2 SNEGSKA (reference sequence). There are 15 residues in the CDR3. Trimming took off 1 base at V and 6 bases at J, with 16 bases between the two ends. Partial CDR3 DNA: TGCAGTGCTAGAGGGCTAGACGTCAATTTCAATGAG. It is translated as CSARGLDVNFNE. Given in full, the CDR3 is CSARGLDVNFNEQFF.

Worth noting for this clone: Read sequence stops 3 residues before the CDR3 end, and the germline J gene provides the missing end. The rearrangement links TRBV11-1 to TRBJ2-1, with D uncertain. The CDR3 sequence is 13 residues long. Trimming removed 0 bases at V and 8 bases at J, with 8 bases between. The germline gives CDR1 SGHAT, CDR2 FQDESV (reference sequence). Partial CDR3 DNA: TGTGCCAGCAGCTTAGCCCCCTCAGATGAG. This translates into CASSLAPSDE. The CDR3 as a whole reads CASSLAPSDEQFF.

To note about this clone: The sequence runs out 3 residues before the end of the CDR3; the remainder is reconstructed from the germline J gene. This chain uses TRBV20-1 with TRBJ2-7, with D possibly being TRBD2 (5 bases). The length of the CDR3 is 15 residues. Germline loops: CDR1 DFQATT, CDR2 SNEGSKA (reference sequence). V lost 6 bases and J lost 2, with 20 bases in between. The CDR3 here is CSAHQGGQVTYEQYF. Incomplete CDR3 DNA: TGCAGTGCCCACCAAGGCGGGCAGGTTACCTACGAG.

Worth noting for this clone: The CDR3 is cut off 3 residues early in the read; its end comes from the germline J gene. This chain joins TRBV7-9 and TRBJ1-5; 7 nucleotides agree with TRBD1. The junction had 7 bases not matched to a gene; V was cut back by 5 bases and J by 6 bases. Germline assignment: CDR1 SEHNR and CDR2 FQNEAQ (reference sequence). There are 14 residues in the CDR3. The part of the CDR3 DNA that was read is TGTGCCAGCAGCCTACAGGGGAGTACTCAGCCC. Amino acid sequence: CASSLQGSTQP. The full-length CDR3 reads as CASSLQGSTQPQHF. Supplemented by reference TRBV7-9 and TRBJ1-5, the full variable domain reads DTGVSQNPRHKITKRGQNVTFRCDPISEHNRLYWYRQTLGQGPEFLTYFQNEAQLEKSRLLSDRFSAERPKGSFSTLEIQRTEQGDSAMYLCASSLQGSTQPQHFGDGTRLSIL.

For this clone: The read falls 3 residues short of the CDR3 end, and the missing part is taken from the germline J gene. This chain joins TRBV5-1 and TRBJ1-1; 7 nucleotides align to TRBD1. Looked up from germline, CDR1 is SGHRS and CDR2 is YFSETQ. Germline trimming cut 2 bases from V and 1 base from J; bases unmatched to any gene: 5. The CDR3 spans 15 residues. This CDR3 reads CASSFRTGPNTEAFF. Partial CDR3 DNA: TGCGCCAGCAGCTTCCGGACAGGACCGAACACTGAA.

With respect to this clone: The observed sequence ends 3 residues before the CDR3 terminus, with the missing tail filled in from the germline J gene. This chain uses TRBV6-2 or TRBV6-3 with TRBJ1-2; maybe TRBD1 (6 bases). The CDR3 is made up of 14 amino acids. The V gene's germline CDR1 is MNHEY and CDR2 SVGEGT. The part of the CDR3 DNA that was read is TGTGCCAGCCAAAACTTCGGACAGCGAGGCGAC. Translation: CASQNFGQRGD. The CDR3 in full is CASQNFGQRGDYTF.